This T cell receptor (beta chain) emerged from a study of regulatory T cells in long-lasting Graves disease. This clonotype occurred many times. TCR beta libraries were built with iRepertoire HTBI primers and Arm-PCR of CDR3 regions. TCRdb analysed the multiplex PCR reads with MiXCR anew, one entry per CDR3 protein. Among about 530,000 distinct CDR3 sequences, about 15% were seen once, and the ten largest hold approximately 25%. Sample time point: newly diagnosed GD, antithyroid drugs for less than 3 months. Generation of the TCR library employed RNA extracted from PBMCs. V gave up 3 bases and J gave up 2 bases; unmatched junction bases: 12. The germline CDR1 and CDR2 sequences are MDHEN and SYDVKM. This CDR3 contains 17 residues. This sample was shared with a second study, whose subject was T cells in Graves' hyperthyroidism and ophthalmopathy.

The sequence was obtained from a woman between 40 and 65 years old with Graves disease. The chain employs TRBV28 and TRBJ1-2, with 7 bases aligning to TRBD1. This sample comprised peripheral blood mononuclear cells (PBMCs), obtained at new diagnosis, from a patient treated with antithyroid drugs. This CDR3 is CASSFSPSGTANYGYTF. The CDR3 region has the DNA TGTGCCAGCAGTTTTTCGCCCTCCGGGACAGCCAACTATGGCTACACCTTC.